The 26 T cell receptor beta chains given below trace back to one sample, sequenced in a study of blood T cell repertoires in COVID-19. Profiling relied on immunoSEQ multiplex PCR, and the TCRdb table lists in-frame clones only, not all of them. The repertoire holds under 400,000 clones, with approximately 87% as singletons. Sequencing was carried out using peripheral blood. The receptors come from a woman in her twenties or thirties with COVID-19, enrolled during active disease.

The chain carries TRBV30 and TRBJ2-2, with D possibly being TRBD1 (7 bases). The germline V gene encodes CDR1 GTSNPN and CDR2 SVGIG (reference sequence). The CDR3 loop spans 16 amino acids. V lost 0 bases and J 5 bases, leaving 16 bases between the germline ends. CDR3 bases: TGTGCCTGGAGTGTACAGGGGAGGAGGAGAACCGGGGAGCTGTTTTTT. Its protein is CAWSVQGRRRTGELFF.

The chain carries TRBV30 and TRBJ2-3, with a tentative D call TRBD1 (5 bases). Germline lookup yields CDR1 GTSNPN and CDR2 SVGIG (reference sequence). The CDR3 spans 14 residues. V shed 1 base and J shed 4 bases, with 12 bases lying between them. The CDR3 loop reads CAWSEGEYPDTQYF. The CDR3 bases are TGTGCCTGGAGTGAAGGGGAATATCCAGATACGCAGTATTTT.

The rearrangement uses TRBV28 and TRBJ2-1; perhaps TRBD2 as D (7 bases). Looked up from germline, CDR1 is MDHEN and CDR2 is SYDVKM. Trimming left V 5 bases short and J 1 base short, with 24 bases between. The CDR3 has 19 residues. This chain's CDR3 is CASSGLSGDTRRSYNEQFF. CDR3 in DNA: TGTGCCAGCAGTGGACTGAGCGGGGACACCCGCCGTTCCTACAATGAGCAGTTCTTC.

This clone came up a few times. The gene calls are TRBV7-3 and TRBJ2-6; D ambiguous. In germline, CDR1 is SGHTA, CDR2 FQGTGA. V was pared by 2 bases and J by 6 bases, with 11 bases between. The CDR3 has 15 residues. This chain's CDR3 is CASSLGPPPANVLTF. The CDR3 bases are TGTGCCAGCAGCTTAGGGCCCCCGCCGGCCAACGTCCTGACTTTC.

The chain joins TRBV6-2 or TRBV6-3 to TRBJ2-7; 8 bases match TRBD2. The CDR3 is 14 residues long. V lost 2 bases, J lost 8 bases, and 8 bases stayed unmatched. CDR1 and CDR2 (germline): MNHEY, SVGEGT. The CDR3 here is CASSYGTSYEKQYF. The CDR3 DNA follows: TGTGCCAGCAGTTACGGGACTAGTTATGAGAAGCAGTACTTC.

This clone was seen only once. The CDR3 protein is CATSLASSVEKLFF. DNA of the CDR3: TGTGCCACCAGCCTAGCCTCTTCCGTTGAAAAACTGTTTTTT. The rearrangement uses TRBV15 and TRBJ1-4, with no clear D. V was cut by 5 bases and J by 7 bases, with 14 bases left in between. The CDR3 loop spans 14 amino acids. In germline, CDR1 is LNHNV, CDR2 YYDKDF (reference sequence).

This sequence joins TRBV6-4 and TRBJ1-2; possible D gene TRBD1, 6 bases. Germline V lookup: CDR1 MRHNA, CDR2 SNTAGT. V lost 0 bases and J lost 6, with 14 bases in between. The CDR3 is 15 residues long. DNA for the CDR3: TGTGCCAGCAGTGACTCGACTGGGGGCGCCGATGGCTACACCTTC. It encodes CASSDSTGGADGYTF.

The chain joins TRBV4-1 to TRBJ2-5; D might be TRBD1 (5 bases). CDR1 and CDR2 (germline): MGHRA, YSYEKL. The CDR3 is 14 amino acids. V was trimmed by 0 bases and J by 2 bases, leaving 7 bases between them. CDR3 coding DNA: TGCGCCAGCAGCCAAGATAGGGGACAAGAGACCCAGTACTTC. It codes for CASSQDRGQETQYF.

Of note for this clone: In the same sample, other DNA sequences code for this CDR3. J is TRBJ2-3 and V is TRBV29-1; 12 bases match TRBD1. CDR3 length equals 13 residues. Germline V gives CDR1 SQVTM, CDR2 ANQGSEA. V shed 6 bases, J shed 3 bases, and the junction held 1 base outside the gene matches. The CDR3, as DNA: TGCAGCGTGGGACAGGGGGCAACAGATACGCAGTATTTT. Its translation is CSVGQGATDTQYF.

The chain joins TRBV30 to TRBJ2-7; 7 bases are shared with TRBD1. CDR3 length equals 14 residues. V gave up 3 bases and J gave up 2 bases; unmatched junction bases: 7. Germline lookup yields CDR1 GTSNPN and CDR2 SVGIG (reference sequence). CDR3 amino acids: CAWRPITGAYEQYF. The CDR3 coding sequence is TGTGCCTGGAGGCCTATAACAGGGGCCTACGAGCAGTACTTC.

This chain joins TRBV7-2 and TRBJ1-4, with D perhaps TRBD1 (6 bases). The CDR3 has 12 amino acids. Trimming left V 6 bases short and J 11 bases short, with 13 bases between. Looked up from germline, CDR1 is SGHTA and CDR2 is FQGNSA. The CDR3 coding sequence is TGTGCCAGCAGTTCACTAGGGGGTAAACTGTTTTTT. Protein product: CASSSLGGKLFF.

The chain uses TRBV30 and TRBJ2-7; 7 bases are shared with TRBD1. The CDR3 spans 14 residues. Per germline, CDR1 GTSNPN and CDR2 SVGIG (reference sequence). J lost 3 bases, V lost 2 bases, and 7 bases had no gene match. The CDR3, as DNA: TGTGCCTGGAGTCGGGACAGTCTAGACTACGAGCAGTACTTC. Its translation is CAWSRDSLDYEQYF.

The CDR3 reads CASSSGTYRDTGELFF. CDR3 nucleotides: TGTGCCAGCAGCTCCGGGACCTACAGGGACACCGGGGAGCTGTTTTTT. The V call is TRBV11-3, the J call TRBJ2-2; D may be TRBD1 (6 bases). The V end was cut by 4 bases, the J end by 3 bases, with 15 bases between. Germline-derived CDR1 and CDR2 are SGHNT and YENEEA. CDR3 length equals 16 residues. Variable domain in full (rest from reference TRBV11-3 and TRBJ2-2): EAGVVQSPRYKIIEKKQPVAFWCNPISGHNTLYWYLQNLGQGPELLIRYENEEAVDDSQLPKDRFSAERLKGVDSTLKIQPAELGDSAVYLCASSSGTYRDTGELFFGEGSRLTVL.

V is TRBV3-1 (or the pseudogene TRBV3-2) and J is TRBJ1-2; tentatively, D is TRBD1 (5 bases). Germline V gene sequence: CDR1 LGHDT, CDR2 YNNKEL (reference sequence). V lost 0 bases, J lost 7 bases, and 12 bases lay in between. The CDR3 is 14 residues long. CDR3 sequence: CASSQEGAELGYTF. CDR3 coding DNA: TGTGCCAGCAGCCAAGAAGGGGCTGAGCTTGGCTACACCTTC.

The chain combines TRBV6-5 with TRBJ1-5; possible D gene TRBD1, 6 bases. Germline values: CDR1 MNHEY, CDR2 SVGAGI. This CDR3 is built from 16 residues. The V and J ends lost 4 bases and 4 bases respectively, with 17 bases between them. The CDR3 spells CASSSQAGTGNQPQHF. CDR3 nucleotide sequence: TGTGCCAGCAGTTCTCAGGCCGGTACAGGGAATCAGCCCCAGCATTTT.

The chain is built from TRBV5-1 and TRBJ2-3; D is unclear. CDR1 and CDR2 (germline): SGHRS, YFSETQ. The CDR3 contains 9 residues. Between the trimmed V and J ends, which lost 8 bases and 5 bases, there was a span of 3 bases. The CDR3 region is CARRDTQYF. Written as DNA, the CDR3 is TGCGCCAGGAGAGATACGCAGTATTTT.

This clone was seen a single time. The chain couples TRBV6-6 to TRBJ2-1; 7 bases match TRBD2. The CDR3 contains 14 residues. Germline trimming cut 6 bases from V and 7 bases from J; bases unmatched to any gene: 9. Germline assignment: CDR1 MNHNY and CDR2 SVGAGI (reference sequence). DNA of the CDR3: TGTGCCAGCAGCCTGGAGCGGGGATGGAATGAGCAGTTCTTC. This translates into CASSLERGWNEQFF.

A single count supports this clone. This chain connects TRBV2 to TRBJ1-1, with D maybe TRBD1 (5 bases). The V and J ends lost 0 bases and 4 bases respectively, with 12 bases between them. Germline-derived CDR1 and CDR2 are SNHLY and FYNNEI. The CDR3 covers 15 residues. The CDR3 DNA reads TGTGCCAGCAGTGAAGCGTTGGGGGGGGTCACTGAAGCTTTCTTT. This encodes CASSEALGGVTEAFF.

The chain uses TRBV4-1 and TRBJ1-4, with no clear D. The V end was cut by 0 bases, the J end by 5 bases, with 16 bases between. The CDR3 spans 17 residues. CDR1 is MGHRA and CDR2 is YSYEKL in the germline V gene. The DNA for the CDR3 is TGCGCCAGCAGCCAAGATGGGTCCAGTTGGGCGAATGAAAAACTGTTTTTT. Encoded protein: CASSQDGSSWANEKLFF.

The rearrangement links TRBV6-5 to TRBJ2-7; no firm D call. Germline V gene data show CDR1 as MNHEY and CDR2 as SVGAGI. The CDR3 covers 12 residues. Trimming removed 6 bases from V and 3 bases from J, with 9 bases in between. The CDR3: CASRTGLYEQYF. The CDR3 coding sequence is TGTGCCAGCAGGACGGGTCTCTACGAGCAGTACTTC.

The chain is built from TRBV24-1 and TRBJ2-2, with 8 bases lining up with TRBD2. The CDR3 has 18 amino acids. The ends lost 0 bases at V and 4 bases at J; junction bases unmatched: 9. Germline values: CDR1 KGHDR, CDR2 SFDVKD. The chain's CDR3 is CATSDLRREDRGTGELFF. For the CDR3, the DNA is TGTGCCACCAGTGATTTGCGGCGGGAGGATAGGGGCACCGGGGAGCTGTTTTTT.

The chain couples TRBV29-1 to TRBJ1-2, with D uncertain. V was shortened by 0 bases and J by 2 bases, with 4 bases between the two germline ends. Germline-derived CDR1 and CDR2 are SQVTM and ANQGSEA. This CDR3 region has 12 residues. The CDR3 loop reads CSVEEQNYGYTF. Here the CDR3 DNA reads TGCAGCGTTGAAGAACAGAACTATGGCTACACCTTC. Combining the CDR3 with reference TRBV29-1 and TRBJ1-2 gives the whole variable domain SAVISQKPSRDICQRGTSLTIQCQVDSQVTMMFWYRQQPGQSLTLIATANQGSEATYESGFVIDKFPISRPNLTFSTLTVSNMSPEDSSIYLCSVEEQNYGYTFGSGTRLTVV.

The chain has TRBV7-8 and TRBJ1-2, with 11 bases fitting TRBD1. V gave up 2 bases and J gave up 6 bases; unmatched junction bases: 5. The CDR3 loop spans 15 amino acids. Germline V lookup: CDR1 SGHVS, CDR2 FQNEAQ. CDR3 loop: CASSLWEGQGDGYTF. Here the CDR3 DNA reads TGTGCCAGCAGCTTATGGGAGGGACAGGGGGATGGCTACACCTTC.

CDR3 bases: TGTGCCAGCAGTTTATTGGCCCCGGGGGCCTACGAGCAGTACTTC. It codes for CASSLLAPGAYEQYF. This chain uses TRBV27 with TRBJ2-7; the D gene is possibly TRBD2 (6 bases). Trimming cost V 1 base and J 2 bases, with 12 bases left between them. This CDR3 is built from 15 residues. Germline V gene lookup returns CDR1 MNHEY and CDR2 SMNVEV (reference sequence).

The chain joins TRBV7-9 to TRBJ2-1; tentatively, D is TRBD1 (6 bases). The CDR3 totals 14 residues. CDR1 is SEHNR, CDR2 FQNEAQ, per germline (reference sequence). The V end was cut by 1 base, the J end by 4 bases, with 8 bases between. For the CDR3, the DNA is TGTGCCAGCAGCTTAGACAGGGAGTACAATGAGCAGTTCTTC. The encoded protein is CASSLDREYNEQFF.

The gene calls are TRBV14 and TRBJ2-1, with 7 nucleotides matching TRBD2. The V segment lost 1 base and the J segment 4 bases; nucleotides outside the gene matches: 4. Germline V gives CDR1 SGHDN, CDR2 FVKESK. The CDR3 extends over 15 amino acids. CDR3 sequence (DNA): TGTGCCAGCAGCCAAGGCGGGGGAGGTTACAATGAGCAGTTCTTC. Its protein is CASSQGGGGYNEQFF.